This T cell receptor beta chain was captured in a study of blood T cell repertoires in COVID-19. Whole-study context: Italy, Spain and the United States were the sources of the convalescent and acute COVID-19 samples.

Original processing notes: Estimation of nucleated cell counts relied on the amplification of reference gene primers. Some clones are missing from TCRdb's copy, which holds only in-frame ones; the method was immunoSEQ multiplex PCR. V and J calls and clone size are as listed in that table; D and trimming were resolved from the DNA. This table has some 210,000 clones, almost 85% appearing once. Input material: peripheral blood. The sequence was collected from a woman aged 45-65 years with active or convalescent COVID-19.

CDR3 nucleotide sequence: TGTGCCAGCAGTGCACTCGAGCCTTCTGGAAACACCATATATTTT. Translated, it gives CASSALEPSGNTIYF. V is TRBV28 and J is TRBJ1-3, with no clear D. This CDR3 contains 15 residues. V was pared by 5 bases and J by 1 base, with 12 bases between. Germline values: CDR1 MDHEN, CDR2 SYDVKM.